The 26 T cell receptor beta chains below were found in one sample sequenced in a study of shared clonotypes between healthy human individuals. The method was immunoSEQ multiplex PCR; TCRdb's version includes in-frame clones alone and lacks a portion of them. The repertoire holds about 870,000 clones, with 90% to 95% as singletons. CD45RO negativity and positive selection for CCR7 defined naive CD8 cells, a population that excluded terminally differentiated effector memory CD45RA+ cells. The specimen sequenced was naive CD8+ T cells sorted from blood. The origin of the receptors is a young man in good health.

The rearrangement links TRBV28 to TRBJ2-5; no clear D. The length of the CDR3 is 14 residues. Trimming took off 6 bases at V and 5 bases at J, with 16 bases between the two ends. Germline-derived CDR1 and CDR2 are MDHEN and SYDVKM. The CDR3 DNA reads TGTGCCAGCAGCCCCTCCCACCTTCGGGAGACCCAGTACTTC. Its protein product is CASSPSHLRETQYF.

J is TRBJ2-7 and V is TRBV28, with 9 bases identical to TRBD2. Trimming at V came to 2 bases and at J to 5 bases, leaving 10 bases not matched to a gene. Germline loops: CDR1 MDHEN, CDR2 SYDVKM. The CDR3 sequence is 16 residues long. DNA for the CDR3: TGTGCCAGCAGTTTAGCTAGTAGCGGGAGATATAACGAGCAGTACTTC. This sequence encodes CASSLASSGRYNEQYF.

The gene calls are TRBV21-1 and TRBJ2-2; the table assigns TRBD2, which was not confirmed against the DNA. TRBV21-1 is a listed pseudogene. The CDR3 loop spans 18 amino acids. The CDR3 reads CASSKKETSGRPTGELFF. The CDR3 nucleotides read TGTGCCAGCAGCAAAAAGGAGACTAGCGGGAGGCCCACCGGGGAGCTGTTTTTT.

The chain is built from TRBV6-5 and TRBJ2-3; TRBD2 aligns across 9 bases. The CDR3 contains 15 residues. CDR1 and CDR2 from the germline V gene are MNHEY and SVGAGI. V shed 2 bases, J shed 9 bases, and the junction held 9 bases outside the gene matches. The CDR3 bases are TGTGCCAGCAGTTACGTTGGTAGCGGGGGTGTCACGCAGTATTTT. Translating it yields CASSYVGSGGVTQYF.

The chain uses TRBV7-6 and TRBJ2-5; the match to TRBD2 covers 9 bases. V was clipped by 3 bases and J by 3 bases; unmatched bases: 5. This CDR3 is built from 15 residues. Per germline, CDR1 SGHVS and CDR2 FNYEAQ. The chain's CDR3 is CASSLWRLAEETQYF. CDR3 coding DNA: TGTGCCAGCAGCTTGTGGAGACTAGCGGAAGAGACCCAGTACTTC. Drawing the rest from reference TRBV7-6 and TRBJ2-5, the complete variable domain is GAGVSQSPRYKVTKRGQDVALRCDPISGHVSLYWYRQALGQGPEFLTYFNYEAQQDKSGLPNDRFSAERPEGSISTLTIQRTEQRDSAMYRCASSLWRLAEETQYFGPGTRLLVL.

This rearrangement joins TRBV6-4 to TRBJ2-1; 7 bases line up with TRBD2. Germline V gene sequence: CDR1 MRHNA, CDR2 SNTAGT. V shed 5 bases, J shed 8 bases, and the junction held 12 bases outside the gene matches. This CDR3 comprises 15 residues. In DNA, the CDR3 is TGTGCCAGCAGTTATGAGGGAGGGGCTCGGTATGAGCAGTTCTTC. Protein product: CASSYEGGARYEQFF.

This clone showed up just once. Other DNA sequences from this sample encode an identical CDR3 as well. The rearrangement links TRBV9 to TRBJ2-3; D gene uncertain. Trimming stripped 1 base from V and 0 bases from J, with 6 bases between. Looked up from germline, CDR1 is SGDLS and CDR2 is YYNGEE. The CDR3 loop spans 14 amino acids. CDR3 coding DNA: TGTGCCAGCAGCGTATCGGGCAGCACAGATACGCAGTATTTT. Residues: CASSVSGSTDTQYF.

This clone has only a few counts. This sequence joins TRBV4-1 and TRBJ1-3, with D hard to call. The CDR3 runs to 15 residues. Deletions cut 0 bases from V and 1 base from J, with 7 bases between. Looked up from germline, CDR1 is MGHRA and CDR2 is YSYEKL. The CDR3: CASSQDPGSGNTIYF. The CDR3 DNA reads TGCGCCAGCAGCCAAGATCCCGGGTCTGGAAACACCATATATTTT.

This chain links TRBV15 with TRBJ2-1; weak D call: TRBD1 (7 bases). Between the trimmed V and J ends, which lost 0 bases and 7 bases, there was a span of 16 bases. CDR3 length: 16 residues. The V gene's germline CDR1 is LNHNV and CDR2 YYDKDF (reference sequence). CDR3 sequence reads: CATSRDLAAGGNEQFF. Written as DNA, the CDR3 is TGTGCCACCAGCAGAGATCTCGCGGCAGGGGGGAATGAGCAGTTCTTC.

The chain is built from TRBV6-1 and TRBJ1-2; a possible D gene is TRBD1 (5 bases). Germline CDR1 MNHNS, CDR2 SASEGT. The V end was cut by 7 bases, the J end by 0 bases, with 9 bases between. This CDR3 is built from 13 residues. The CDR3 here is CASTQTANYGYTF. For the CDR3, the DNA is TGTGCCAGCACCCAGACAGCTAACTATGGCTACACCTTC.

The gene calls are TRBV7-9 and TRBJ2-2; D unclear. The V end was cut by 1 base, the J end by 4 bases, with 4 bases between. The germline V gene encodes CDR1 SEHNR and CDR2 FQNEAQ (reference sequence). The CDR3 extends over 13 amino acids. The CDR3 sequence is CASSLVITGELFF. In DNA form, the CDR3 reads TGTGCCAGCAGCTTAGTGATCACCGGGGAGCTGTTTTTT.

This clone was found once. The V and J genes are TRBV6-1 and TRBJ2-7; 9 bases fit TRBD2. V was clipped by 1 base and J by 0 bases; unmatched bases: 7. This CDR3 region has 17 residues. CDR1 is MNHNS, CDR2 SASEGT, per germline. CDR3 region: CASSEGLAERSSYEQYF. The CDR3 coding sequence is TGTGCCAGCAGTGAAGGACTAGCGGAAAGGAGCTCCTACGAGCAGTACTTC.

This CDR3 reads CASSDRDKSYEQYF. CDR3 sequence (DNA): TGTGCCAGCAGTGATCGGGACAAATCCTACGAGCAGTACTTC. The V call is TRBV28, the J call TRBJ2-7, with TRBD1 as a possible D gene (6 bases). The length of the CDR3 is 14 residues. Trimming took off 5 bases at V and 1 base at J, with 12 bases between the two ends. Germline V gene sequence: CDR1 MDHEN, CDR2 SYDVKM.

J is TRBJ2-1 and V is TRBV6-1; 12 positions agree with TRBD2. CDR1 is MNHNS and CDR2 is SASEGT in the germline V gene. J was trimmed by 7 bases and V by 8 bases; bases with no gene match: 9. The CDR3 is 15 amino acids. The CDR3 nucleotides read TGTGCCAGCCGAAGACTAGCGGGAGTTATAAATGAGCAGTTCTTC. Amino acid sequence: CASRRLAGVINEQFF.

The chain carries TRBV4-1 and TRBJ1-3; D call uncertain. V was clipped by 4 bases and J by 0 bases, with 16 bases between them. There are 17 residues in the CDR3. The germline V gene has CDR1 MGHRA and CDR2 YSYEKL. CDR3 region: CASSLPDNSYSGNTIYF. The CDR3 DNA reads TGCGCCAGCAGCCTACCCGATAATTCCTACTCTGGAAACACCATATATTTT.

A remark on this clone: This likely traces to a read error, being one base from a far larger clone. J is TRBJ1-5 and V is TRBV7-9, with unresolved D. Germline-derived CDR1 and CDR2 are SEHNR and FQNEAQ (reference sequence). V shed 8 bases and J shed 0 bases, with 5 bases lying between them. This CDR3 spans 12 amino acids. DNA for the CDR3: TGTGCCAGCGCCAATAGCAATCAGCCCCAGCATTTT. Translating gives CASANSNQPQHF.

This chain connects TRBV29-1 to TRBJ2-7; D is undetermined. The CDR3 runs 14 residues. The V end lost 0 bases, the J end lost 2 bases, and 11 bases lay between the germline ends. Germline-derived CDR1 and CDR2 are SQVTM and ANQGSEA. The CDR3 sequence is CSVEDNGDTYEQYF. CDR3 nucleotides: TGCAGCGTTGAAGATAATGGGGATACCTACGAGCAGTACTTC.

The rearrangement uses TRBV4-1 and TRBJ2-3; TRBD1 aligns across 7 bases. This CDR3 is built from 14 residues. The J segment lost 1 base and the V segment lost 3 bases, leaving 1 base of the junction unmatched. Germline values: CDR1 MGHRA, CDR2 YSYEKL. The CDR3 sequence is CASSHGQGTDTQYF. In DNA, the CDR3 is TGCGCCAGCAGCCATGGACAGGGCACAGATACGCAGTATTTT.

With respect to this clone: A read error may produce the germline difference seen at one junction end. This chain connects TRBV29-1 to TRBJ2-3, with D hard to call. This CDR3 is 14 amino acids long. Germline V gene sequence: CDR1 SQVTM, CDR2 ANQGSEA. This chain's CDR3 is CSVEGPASTDTQYF. CDR3 DNA: TGCAGCGTGGAAGGACCCGCGAGCACAGATACGCAGTATTTT.

The V and J genes are TRBV7-9 and TRBJ1-3, with D possibly TRBD1 on 6 matching bases. This CDR3 has 15 residues. CDR1 is SEHNR, CDR2 FQNEAQ, per germline (reference sequence). V dropped 2 bases and J dropped 3 bases, with 11 bases sitting between them. In nucleotides, the CDR3 is TGTGCCAGCAGCTTAAGGGGGGGCCTTGGAAACACCATATATTTT. Translating gives CASSLRGGLGNTIYF. Variable domain in full (rest from reference TRBV7-9 and TRBJ1-3): DTGVSQNPRHKITKRGQNVTFRCDPISEHNRLYWYRQTLGQGPEFLTYFQNEAQLEKSRLLSDRFSAERPKGSFSTLEIQRTEQGDSAMYLCASSLRGGLGNTIYFGEGSWLTVV.

The chain combines TRBV6-5 with TRBJ1-6; perhaps TRBD1 as D (6 bases). The CDR3 covers 13 residues. CDR1 is MNHEY and CDR2 is SVGAGI in the germline V gene. With 6 bases removed from V and 16 bases from J, the gap between germline ends came to 19 bases. The CDR3 DNA reads as TGTGCCAGCAGCAAAACCGACGGCAGGGGACTCCACTTT. Protein sequence: CASSKTDGRGLHF.

CDR3 protein: CASSYNRWTRATNEQFF. CDR3 sequence (DNA): TGTGCCAGCAGCTACAACCGGTGGACTAGGGCGACCAATGAGCAGTTCTTC. V usage is TRBV9 and J usage is TRBJ2-1, with 7 bases identical to TRBD2. Germline assignment: CDR1 SGDLS and CDR2 YYNGEE. The J segment lost 6 bases and the V segment lost 4 bases, leaving 16 bases of the junction unmatched. This CDR3 has 17 amino acids.

The J gene is TRBJ2-1, the V gene TRBV29-1; 10 nucleotides agree with TRBD2. The CDR3 has 15 residues. V lost 5 bases to trimming and J lost 4 bases; unmatched junction nucleotides: 8. Germline CDR1 is SQVTM and CDR2 is ANQGSEA. CDR3 amino acids: CSVHGLAEIYNEQFF. In nucleotides, the CDR3 is TGCAGCGTTCACGGACTAGCGGAGATTTACAATGAGCAGTTCTTC.

The rearrangement uses TRBV14 and TRBJ2-5; D gene unclear. CDR1 is SGHDN and CDR2 is FVKESK in the germline V gene. V lost 0 bases, J lost 1 base, and 9 bases lay in between. The CDR3 is made up of 15 amino acids. CDR3 region: CASSQDSGTQETQYF. CDR3 coding DNA: TGTGCCAGCAGCCAAGACAGTGGCACCCAAGAGACCCAGTACTTC.

With regard to this clone: The sample contains more than one DNA sequence encoding this CDR3. The chain carries TRBV7-9 and TRBJ2-7; no clear D. CDR1 is SEHNR, CDR2 FQNEAQ, per germline (reference sequence). Trimming pared 4 bases from V and 2 bases from J, leaving 9 bases between. The CDR3 extends over 13 amino acids. CDR3 in amino acids: CASSSRQTYEQYF. In DNA form, the CDR3 reads TGTGCCAGCAGCTCCAGACAAACCTACGAGCAGTACTTC.

J is TRBJ2-7 and V is TRBV15; 10 bases line up with TRBD2. CDR3 length: 16 residues. V lost 1 base, J lost 4 bases, and 7 bases stayed unmatched. Germline CDR1 is LNHNV and CDR2 is YYDKDF (reference sequence). CDR3 region: CATSRVKTSGTYEQYF. CDR3 in DNA: TGTGCCACCAGCAGAGTTAAAACTAGCGGGACGTACGAGCAGTACTTC.